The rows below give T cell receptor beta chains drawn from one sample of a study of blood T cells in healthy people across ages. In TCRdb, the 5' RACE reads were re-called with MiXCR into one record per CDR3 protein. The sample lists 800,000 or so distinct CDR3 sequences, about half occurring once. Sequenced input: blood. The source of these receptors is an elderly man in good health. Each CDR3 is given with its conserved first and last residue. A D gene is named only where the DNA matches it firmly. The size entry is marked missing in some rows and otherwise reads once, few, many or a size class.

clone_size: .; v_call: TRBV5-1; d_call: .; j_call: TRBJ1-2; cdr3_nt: TGCGCCAGCAGCTTGGCCGTTAGTTGGAGGGATGGCTACACCTTC; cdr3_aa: CASSLAVSWRDGYTF
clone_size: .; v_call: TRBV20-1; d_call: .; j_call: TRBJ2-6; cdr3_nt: TGCAGTGCTAGAGATCAGGGGACTGGGGCCAACGTCCTGACTTTC; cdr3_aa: CSARDQGTGANVLTF
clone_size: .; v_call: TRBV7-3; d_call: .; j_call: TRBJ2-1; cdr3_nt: TGTGCCAGCAGCTTAGTTCCAACCTCCTACAATGAGCAGTTCTTC; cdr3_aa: CASSLVPTSYNEQFF
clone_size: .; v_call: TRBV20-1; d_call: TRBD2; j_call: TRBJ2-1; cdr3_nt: TGCAGTGCTAGATGGGCTAGCGGGAGCAAAGGTGAGCAGTTCTTC; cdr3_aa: CSARWASGSKGEQFF
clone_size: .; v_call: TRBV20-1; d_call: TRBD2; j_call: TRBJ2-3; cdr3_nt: TGCAGTGCGGCAAGCGGGACTAACACAGATACGCAGTATTTT; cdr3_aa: CSAASGTNTDTQYF
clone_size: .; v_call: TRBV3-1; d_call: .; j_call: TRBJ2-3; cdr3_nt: TGTGCCAGCAGCCAATCCACTAGTCCAGATACGCAGTATTTT; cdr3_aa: CASSQSTSPDTQYF
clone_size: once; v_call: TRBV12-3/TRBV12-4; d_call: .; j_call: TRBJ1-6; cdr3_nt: TGTGCCAGCATAACCGTTGGGAATTCACCCCTCCACTTT; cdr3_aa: CASITVGNSPLHF
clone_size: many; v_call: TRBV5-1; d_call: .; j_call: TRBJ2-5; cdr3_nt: TGCGCCAGCAGCTTGGTCCAAGAGACCCAGTACTTC; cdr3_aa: CASSLVQETQYF
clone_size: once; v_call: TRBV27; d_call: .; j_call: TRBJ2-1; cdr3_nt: TGCGCCAGCAGACGAGGGACCTACAATGAGCAGTTCTTC; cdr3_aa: CASRRGTYNEQFF
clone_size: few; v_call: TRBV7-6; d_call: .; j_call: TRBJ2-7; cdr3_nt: TGTGCCAGCAGCTTAGATTCCCACGAGCAGTACTTC; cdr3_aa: CASSLDSHEQYF
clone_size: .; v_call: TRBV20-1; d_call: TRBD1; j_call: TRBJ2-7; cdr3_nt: TGCAGTGCGGATGGACAGGGGGACTCCTACGAGCAGTACTTC; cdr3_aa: CSADGQGDSYEQYF
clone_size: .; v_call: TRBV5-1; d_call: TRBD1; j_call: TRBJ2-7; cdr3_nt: TGCGCCAGCAGCTTCTTGGGGACAGGGGGTGAGCAGTACTTC; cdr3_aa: CASSFLGTGGEQYF
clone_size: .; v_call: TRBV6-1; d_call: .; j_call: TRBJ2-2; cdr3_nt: TGTGCCACCCGAGGCGCTCTATCCTCGAACACCGGGGAGCTGTTTTTT; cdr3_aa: CATRGALSSNTGELFF
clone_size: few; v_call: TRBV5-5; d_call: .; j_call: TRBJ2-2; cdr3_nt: TGTGCCAGCAGCTTGGCAGGGGACGACACCGGGGAGCTGTTTTTT; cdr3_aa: CASSLAGDDTGELFF
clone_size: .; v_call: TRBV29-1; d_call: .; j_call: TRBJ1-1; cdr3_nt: TGCAGCGTTACAACAGGGAGCTTGACTGAAGCTTTCTTT; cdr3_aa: CSVTTGSLTEAFF
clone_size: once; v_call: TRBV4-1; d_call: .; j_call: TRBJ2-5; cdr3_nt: TGCGCCAGCAGCCAAGAGGGCAGCGACAGGAGCCAAGAGACCCAGTACTTC; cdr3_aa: CASSQEGSDRSQETQYF
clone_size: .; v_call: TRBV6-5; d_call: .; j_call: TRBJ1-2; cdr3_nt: TGTGCCAGCAGCCGAACACCTGCTAACTATGGCTACACCTTC; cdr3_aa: CASSRTPANYGYTF
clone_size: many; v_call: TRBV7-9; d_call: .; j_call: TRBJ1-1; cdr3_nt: TGTGCCAGCAGCTTAGGAGGTCTCTCAGCTGAAGCTTTCTTT; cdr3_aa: CASSLGGLSAEAFF
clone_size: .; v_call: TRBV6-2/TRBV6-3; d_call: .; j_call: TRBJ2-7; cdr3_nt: TGTGCCAGCAGTTACCCGGGAGTGACCTACGAGCAGTACTTC; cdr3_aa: CASSYPGVTYEQYF
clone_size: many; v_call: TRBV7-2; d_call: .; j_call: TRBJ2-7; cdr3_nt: TGTGCCAGCAGCTTGGATCCCCCCGACGAGCAGTACTTC; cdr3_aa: CASSLDPPDEQYF
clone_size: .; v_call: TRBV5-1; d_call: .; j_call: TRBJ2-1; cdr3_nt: TGCGCCAGCAGCTTGATGGTGGGGAGGAGCTACAATGAGCAGTTCTTC; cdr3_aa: CASSLMVGRSYNEQFF
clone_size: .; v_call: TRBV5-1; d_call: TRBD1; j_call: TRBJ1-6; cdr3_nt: TGCGCCAGCAGCACCGGCCCTGGGACAGGGGGTCGGTCACCCCTCCACTTT; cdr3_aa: CASSTGPGTGGRSPLHF
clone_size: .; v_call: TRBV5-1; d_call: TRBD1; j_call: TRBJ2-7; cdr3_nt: TGCGCCAGCAGCTTGGAGGGTTGGGACAGAGCCTACGAGCAGTACTTC; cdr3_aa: CASSLEGWDRAYEQYF
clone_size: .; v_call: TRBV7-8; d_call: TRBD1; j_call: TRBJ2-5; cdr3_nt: TGTGCCTGCACCGAGCCCGGGGCAGGGGGATTTCATGAGCAGTACTTC; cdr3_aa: CACTEPGAGGFHEQYF
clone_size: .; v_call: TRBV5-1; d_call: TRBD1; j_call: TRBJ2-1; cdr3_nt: TGCGCCAGCAGCTCACGCCCGGGACAGGGAGTTTCCTACAATGAGCAGTTCTTC; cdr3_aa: CASSSRPGQGVSYNEQFF
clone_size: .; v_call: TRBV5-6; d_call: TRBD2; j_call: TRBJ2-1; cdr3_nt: TGTGCCAGCAGCCCAGAAGCGGGGAGGGCCAGGGATGAGCAGTTCTTC; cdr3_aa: CASSPEAGRARDEQFF
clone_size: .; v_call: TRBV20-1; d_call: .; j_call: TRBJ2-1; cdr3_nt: TGCAGTGCTAGGAGGAGGGCGAACTCCTACAATGAGCAGTTCTTC; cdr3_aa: CSARRRANSYNEQFF
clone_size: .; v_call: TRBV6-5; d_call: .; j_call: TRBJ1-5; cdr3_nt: TGTGCCTCCCGGAGGGGAGGCAATCAGCCCCAGCATTTT; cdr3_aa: CASRRGGNQPQHF
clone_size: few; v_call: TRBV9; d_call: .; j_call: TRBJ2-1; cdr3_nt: TGTGCCGGATCCACCGGGAGTAGCTCCTACAATGAGCAGTTCTTC; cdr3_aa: CAGSTGSSSYNEQFF
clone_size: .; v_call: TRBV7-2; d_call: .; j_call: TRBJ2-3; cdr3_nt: TGTGTCAGCAGCAACTATATGGAGTTCGCAGATACGCAGTATTTT; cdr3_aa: CVSSNYMEFADTQYF